The clone carrying this TCR beta chain was picked up one time. In the study's own analysis: Amplification with reference gene primers provided the estimates of nucleated cell counts. The method was immunoSEQ multiplex PCR; TCRdb's version includes in-frame clones alone and lacks a portion of them. For V, J and clone size, that table is used; D and trimming come from the DNA. The sample carries 110,000 to 150,000 clones, roughly 84% recorded once. This sample was included in a study of blood T cell repertoires in COVID-19. Study details: Samples representing acute and convalescent COVID-19 were sourced from the United States, Italy and Spain. PBMCs, B-cell-depleted T cells, or T cells were the source of the cDNA or gDNA that made up the material.

Germline V gene lookup returns CDR1 MGHRA and CDR2 YSYEKL. Trimming took 4 bases from V and 3 from J; bases not matched to a gene: 5. The CDR3 contains 15 residues. Material: peripheral blood. The TCR was taken from a human donor in a cohort sampled during active COVID-19. This chain connects TRBV4-1 to TRBJ2-2; TRBD1 matches 7 bases. The CDR3 loop reads CASSLDRWDTGELFF. The CDR3 coding sequence is TGCGCCAGCAGCCTGGACAGGTGGGACACCGGGGAGCTGTTTTTT.